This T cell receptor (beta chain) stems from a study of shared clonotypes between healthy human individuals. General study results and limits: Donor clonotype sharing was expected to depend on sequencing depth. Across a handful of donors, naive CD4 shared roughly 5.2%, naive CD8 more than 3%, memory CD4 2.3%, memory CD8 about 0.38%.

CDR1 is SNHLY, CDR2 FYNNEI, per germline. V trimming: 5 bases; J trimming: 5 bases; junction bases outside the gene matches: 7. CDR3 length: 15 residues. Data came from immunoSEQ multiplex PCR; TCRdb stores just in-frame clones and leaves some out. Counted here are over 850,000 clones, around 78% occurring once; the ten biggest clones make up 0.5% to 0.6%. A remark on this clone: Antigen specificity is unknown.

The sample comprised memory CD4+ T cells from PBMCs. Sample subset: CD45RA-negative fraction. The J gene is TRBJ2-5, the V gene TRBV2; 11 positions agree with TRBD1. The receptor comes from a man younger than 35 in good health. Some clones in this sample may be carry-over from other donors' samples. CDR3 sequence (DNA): TGTGCCAGCAGTCCGAGGACAGGGGGCTGGGAGACCCAGTACTTC. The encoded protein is CASSPRTGGWETQYF.